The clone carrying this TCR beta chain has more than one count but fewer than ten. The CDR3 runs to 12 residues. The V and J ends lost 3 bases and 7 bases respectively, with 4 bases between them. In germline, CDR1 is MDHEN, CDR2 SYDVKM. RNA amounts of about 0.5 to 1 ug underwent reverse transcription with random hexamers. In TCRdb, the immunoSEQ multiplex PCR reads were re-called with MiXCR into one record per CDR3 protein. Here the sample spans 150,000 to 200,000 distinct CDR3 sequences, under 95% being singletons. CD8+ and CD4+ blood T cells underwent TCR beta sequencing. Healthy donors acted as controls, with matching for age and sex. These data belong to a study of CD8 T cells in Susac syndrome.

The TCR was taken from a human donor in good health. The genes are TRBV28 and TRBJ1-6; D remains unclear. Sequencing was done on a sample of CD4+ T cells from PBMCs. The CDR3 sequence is CASSLLNSPLHF. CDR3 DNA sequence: TGTGCCAGCAGTTTGTTGAATTCACCCCTCCACTTT.